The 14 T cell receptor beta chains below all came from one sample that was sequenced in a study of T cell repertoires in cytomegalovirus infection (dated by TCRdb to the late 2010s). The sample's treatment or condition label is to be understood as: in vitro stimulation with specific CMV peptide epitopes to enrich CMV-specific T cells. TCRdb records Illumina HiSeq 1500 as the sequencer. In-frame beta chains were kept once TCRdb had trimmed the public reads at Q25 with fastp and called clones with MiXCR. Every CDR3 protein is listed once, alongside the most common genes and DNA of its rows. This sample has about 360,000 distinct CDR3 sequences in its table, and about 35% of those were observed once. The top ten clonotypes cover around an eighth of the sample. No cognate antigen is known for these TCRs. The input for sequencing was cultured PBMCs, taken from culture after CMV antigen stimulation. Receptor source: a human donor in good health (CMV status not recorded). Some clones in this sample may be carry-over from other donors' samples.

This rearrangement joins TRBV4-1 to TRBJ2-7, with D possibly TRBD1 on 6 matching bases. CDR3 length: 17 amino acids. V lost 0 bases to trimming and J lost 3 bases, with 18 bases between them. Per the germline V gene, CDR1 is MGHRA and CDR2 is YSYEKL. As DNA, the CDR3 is TGCGCCAGCAGCCAAGATAGGGACACAGGGAGAAGCTACGAGCAGTACTTC. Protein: CASSQDRDTGRSYEQYF.

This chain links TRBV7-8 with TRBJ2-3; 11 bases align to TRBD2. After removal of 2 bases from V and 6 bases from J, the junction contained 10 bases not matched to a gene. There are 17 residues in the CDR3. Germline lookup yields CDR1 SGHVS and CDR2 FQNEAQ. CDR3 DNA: TGTGCCAGCAGCTTATTTGGGCTAGCGGGAGGAGGGGATACGCAGTATTTT. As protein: CASSLFGLAGGGDTQYF.

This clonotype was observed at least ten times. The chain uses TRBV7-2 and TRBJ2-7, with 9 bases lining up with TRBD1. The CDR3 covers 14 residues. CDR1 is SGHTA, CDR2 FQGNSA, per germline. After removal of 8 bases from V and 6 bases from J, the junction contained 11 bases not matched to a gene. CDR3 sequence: CASATGTGLREQYF. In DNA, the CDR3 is TGTGCCAGCGCCACCGGGACAGGGTTGCGCGAGCAGTACTTC.

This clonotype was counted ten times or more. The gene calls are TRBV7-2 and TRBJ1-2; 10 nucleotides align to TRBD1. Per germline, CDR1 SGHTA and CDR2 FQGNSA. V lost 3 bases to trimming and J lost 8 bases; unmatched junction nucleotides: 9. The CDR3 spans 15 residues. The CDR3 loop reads CASSFLGTGVKGYTF. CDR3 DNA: TGTGCCAGCAGCTTTTTAGGGACAGGGGTTAAGGGCTACACCTTC.

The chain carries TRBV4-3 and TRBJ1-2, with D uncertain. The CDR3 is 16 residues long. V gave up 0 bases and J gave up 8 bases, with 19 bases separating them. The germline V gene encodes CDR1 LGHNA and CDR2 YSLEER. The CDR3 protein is CASSQDGSGVGWGYTF. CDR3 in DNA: TGCGCCAGCAGCCAAGATGGTTCCGGGGTGGGTTGGGGCTACACCTTC.

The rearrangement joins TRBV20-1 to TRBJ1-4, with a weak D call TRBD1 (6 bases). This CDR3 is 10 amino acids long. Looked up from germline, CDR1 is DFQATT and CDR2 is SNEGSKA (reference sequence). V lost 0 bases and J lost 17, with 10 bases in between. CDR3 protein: CSAREGQLFF. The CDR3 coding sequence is TGCAGTGCTAGAGAGGGACAATTATTTTTT.

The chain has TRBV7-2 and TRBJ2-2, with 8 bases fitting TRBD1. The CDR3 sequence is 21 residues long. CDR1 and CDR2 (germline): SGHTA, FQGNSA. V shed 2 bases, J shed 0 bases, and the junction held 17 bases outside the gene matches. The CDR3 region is CASSLNRQGPLFGPNTGELFF. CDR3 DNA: TGTGCCAGCAGCTTAAACCGACAGGGGCCCCTTTTCGGACCGAACACCGGGGAGCTGTTTTTT.

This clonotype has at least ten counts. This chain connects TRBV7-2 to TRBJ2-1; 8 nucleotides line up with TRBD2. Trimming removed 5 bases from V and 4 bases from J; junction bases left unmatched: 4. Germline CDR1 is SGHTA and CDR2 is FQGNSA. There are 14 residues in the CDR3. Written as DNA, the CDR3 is TGTGCCAGCAGCCCGGGGGGGCTGTACAATGAGCAGTTCTTC. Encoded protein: CASSPGGLYNEQFF.

CDR3: CASSLQTGLNSPLHF. The CDR3 DNA follows: TGTGCCAGCAGCCTACAGACAGGGCTTAATTCACCCCTCCACTTT. The chain combines TRBV7-2 with TRBJ1-6; 7 bases map to TRBD1. The germline V gene has CDR1 SGHTA and CDR2 FQGNSA. The junction had 7 bases not matched to a gene; V was cut back by 5 bases and J by 6 bases. The CDR3 runs to 15 residues.

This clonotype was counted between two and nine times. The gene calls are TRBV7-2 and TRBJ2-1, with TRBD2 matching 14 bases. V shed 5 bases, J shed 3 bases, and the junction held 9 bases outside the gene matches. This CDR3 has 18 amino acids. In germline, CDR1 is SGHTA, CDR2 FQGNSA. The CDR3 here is CASSLGLAGGPVYNEQFF. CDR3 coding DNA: TGTGCCAGCAGCCTCGGACTAGCGGGAGGACCTGTCTACAATGAGCAGTTCTTC.

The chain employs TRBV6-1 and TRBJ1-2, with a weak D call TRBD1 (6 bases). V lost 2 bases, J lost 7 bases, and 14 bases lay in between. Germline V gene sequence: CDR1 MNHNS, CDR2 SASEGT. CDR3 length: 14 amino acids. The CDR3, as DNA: TGTGCCAGCAGTGAAACAGGGAGAGCAGGTGGCTACACCTTC. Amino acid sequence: CASSETGRAGGYTF.

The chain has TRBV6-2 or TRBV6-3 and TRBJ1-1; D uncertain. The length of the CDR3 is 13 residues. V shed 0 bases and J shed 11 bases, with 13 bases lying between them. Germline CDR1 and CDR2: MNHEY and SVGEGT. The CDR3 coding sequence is TGTGCCAGCAGTTACTCCGAGTCCCAGAAGGCTTTCTTT. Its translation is CASSYSESQKAFF.

The CDR3 DNA reads as TGTGCCATCAGCTTAGGGACAGGAGCGGCAACTAATGAAAAACTGTTTTTT. Translating gives CAISLGTGAATNEKLFF. This chain joins TRBV10-3 and TRBJ1-4; 8 nucleotides line up with TRBD1. This CDR3 spans 17 amino acids. Germline V gives CDR1 ENHRY, CDR2 SYGVKD. With V trimmed by 6 bases and J by 0 bases, 9 bases remained unmatched.

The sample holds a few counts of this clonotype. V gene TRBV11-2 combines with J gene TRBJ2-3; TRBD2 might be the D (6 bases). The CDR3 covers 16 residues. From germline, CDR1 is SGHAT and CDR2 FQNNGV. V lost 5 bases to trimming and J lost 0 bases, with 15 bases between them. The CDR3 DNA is TGTGCCAGCAGCCCCCGCCTCGGGACTAGCACAGATACGCAGTATTTT. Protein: CASSPRLGTSTDTQYF.